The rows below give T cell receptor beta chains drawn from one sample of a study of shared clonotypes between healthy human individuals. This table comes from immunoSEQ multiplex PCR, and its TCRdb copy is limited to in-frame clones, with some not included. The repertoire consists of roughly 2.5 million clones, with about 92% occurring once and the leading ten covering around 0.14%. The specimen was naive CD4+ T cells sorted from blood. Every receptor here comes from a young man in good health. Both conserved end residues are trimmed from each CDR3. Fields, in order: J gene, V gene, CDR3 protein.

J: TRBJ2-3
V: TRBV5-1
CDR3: ASSLEDFVTDTQY

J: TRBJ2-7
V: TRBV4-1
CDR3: ASSQPGGGYEQY

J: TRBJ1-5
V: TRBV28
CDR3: ASTTDSNQPQH

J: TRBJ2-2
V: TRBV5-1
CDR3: ASSLYAAGLNTGELF

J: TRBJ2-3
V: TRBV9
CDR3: ASSGGTGRTDTQY

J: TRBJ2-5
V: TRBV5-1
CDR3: ASSLVGRETQY

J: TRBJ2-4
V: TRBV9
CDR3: ASSASDRVDIQY

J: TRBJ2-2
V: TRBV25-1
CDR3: ASSSNTGELF

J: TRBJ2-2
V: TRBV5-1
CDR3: ASSFYTGELF

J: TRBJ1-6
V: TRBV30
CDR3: AWSVLGVVGSPLH

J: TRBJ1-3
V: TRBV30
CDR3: AWNPGGNTIY

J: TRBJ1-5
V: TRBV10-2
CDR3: ASSESGQSNQPQH

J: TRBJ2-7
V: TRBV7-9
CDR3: ASSLTGTGGYEQY

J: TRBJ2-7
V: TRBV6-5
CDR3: ASSSLATGYEQY

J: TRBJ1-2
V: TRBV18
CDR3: ASSERQGTYGYT

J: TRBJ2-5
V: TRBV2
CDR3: ASKAGGTETQY

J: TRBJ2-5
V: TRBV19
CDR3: ASSLSGTHQETQY

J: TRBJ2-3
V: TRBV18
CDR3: ASSPGTSRGTQY

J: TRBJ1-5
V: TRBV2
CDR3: ASGRAAGQPQH

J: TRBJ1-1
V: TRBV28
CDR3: AASRGGPRNTEAF

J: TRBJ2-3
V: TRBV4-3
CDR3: ASSQDWAGGGAGSPDTQY

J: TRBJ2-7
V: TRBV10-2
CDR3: ASNLAGGMTYEQY

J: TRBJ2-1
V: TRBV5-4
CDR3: ASSFTGRGYNEQF

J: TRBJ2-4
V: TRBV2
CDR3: ASSEEWTKNIQY

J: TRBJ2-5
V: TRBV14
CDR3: ASSRTAQETQY

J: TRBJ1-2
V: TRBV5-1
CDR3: ASSSQGPGTGYT

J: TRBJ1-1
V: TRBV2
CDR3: ASKGQRYTEAF

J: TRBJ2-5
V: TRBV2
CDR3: ASAVGQETQY

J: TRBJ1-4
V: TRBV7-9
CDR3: ASSLVEEKLF

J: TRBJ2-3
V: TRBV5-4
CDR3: ASSRQGAGVRTDTQY

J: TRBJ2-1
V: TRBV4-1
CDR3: ASSPGAQTYNEQF

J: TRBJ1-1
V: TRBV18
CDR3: ASSPRDRENTEAF

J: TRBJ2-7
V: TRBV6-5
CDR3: ASRGSPPSYEQY

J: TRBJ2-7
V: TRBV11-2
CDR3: ASSLIYEQY

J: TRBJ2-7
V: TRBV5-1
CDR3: ASSLDRAYEQY

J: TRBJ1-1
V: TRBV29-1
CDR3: SVGGGLNTEAF

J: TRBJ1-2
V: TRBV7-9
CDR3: ASSSGVYGYT

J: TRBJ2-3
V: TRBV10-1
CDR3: ASSADSLATQY

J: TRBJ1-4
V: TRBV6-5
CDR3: ASRPTGAGEKLF

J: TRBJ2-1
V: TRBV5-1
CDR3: ASGTTGGNEQF

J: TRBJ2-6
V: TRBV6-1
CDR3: ASSGLGQASGANVLT

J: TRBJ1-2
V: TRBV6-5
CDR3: ASSYSREGYGYT

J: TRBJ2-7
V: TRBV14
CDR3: ASSQEYDRSYEQY

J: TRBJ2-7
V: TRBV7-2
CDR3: ASSYNAYEQY

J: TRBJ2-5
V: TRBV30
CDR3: AWSGRLRESQY

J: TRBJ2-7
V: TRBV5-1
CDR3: ASRTGSKYEQY

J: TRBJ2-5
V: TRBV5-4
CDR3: ASSLPRGGWETQY

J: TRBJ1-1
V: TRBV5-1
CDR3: ASSSGTGGNTEAF

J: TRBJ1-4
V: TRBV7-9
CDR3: ASSQGQGNEKLF

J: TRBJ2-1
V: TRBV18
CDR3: ASSPPSGTSGHISMRQF

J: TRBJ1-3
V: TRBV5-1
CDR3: ASSREGVVSGNTIY

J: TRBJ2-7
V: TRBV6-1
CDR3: ASSGSGEQY

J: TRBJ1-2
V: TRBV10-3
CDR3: ASIPDRNYGYT

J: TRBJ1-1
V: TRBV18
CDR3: ASSKPGADEAF

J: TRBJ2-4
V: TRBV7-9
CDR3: ASSPPRTGSKNIQY

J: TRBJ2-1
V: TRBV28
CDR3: ASSFQYWSSYNEQF

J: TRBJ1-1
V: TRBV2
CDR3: ASSEVEGTEAF

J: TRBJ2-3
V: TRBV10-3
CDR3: AISEIAGTDTQY

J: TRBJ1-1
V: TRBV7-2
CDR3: ASSFLFPGRTNTEAF